This TCR beta chain is from a study of shared clonotypes between healthy human individuals. Clones were read by immunoSEQ multiplex PCR, and TCRdb kept only the in-frame ones, dropping some. The sample holds 550,000 to 750,000 clones, around 95% seen once. Germline loops: CDR1 SGHAT, CDR2 FQNNGV. Trimming cost V 2 bases and J 3 bases; bases outside gene matches: 2. This CDR3 is built from 15 residues. CD8 cells regarded as naive lacked CD45RO, were positively chosen for CCR7, and omitted terminally differentiated effector memory CD45RA+ cells. Sample: naive CD8+ T cells sorted from blood. The chain is built from TRBV11-2 and TRBJ2-1; TRBD2 matches 9 bases. This receptor was identified in a woman aged 25 to 39 in good health. The CDR3 sequence is CASSLISGSYNEQFF. The CDR3 DNA is TGTGCCAGCAGCTTAATTAGCGGGAGCTACAATGAGCAGTTCTTC.